The entry below describes one T cell receptor (beta chain). This specimen belongs to a study of CD8 T cells in ankylosing spondylitis. TCRdb processed the 5' RACE reads anew with MiXCR; each CDR3 protein has one entry. The sample lists approximately 150,000 distinct CDR3 sequences, 8.5% to 10% occurring once. Germline assignment: CDR1 DFQATT and CDR2 SNEGSKA (reference sequence). Trimming removed 0 bases from V and 4 bases from J, with 13 bases in between. CDR3 length equals 15 residues. V gene TRBV20-1 combines with J gene TRBJ1-5; D is uncertain. Sequencing used blood, either unsorted or a sorted T cell fraction (not recorded which). This TCR derives from a female donor with ankylosing spondylitis or in good health (not recorded which). CDR3 DNA sequence: TGCAGTGCTAGAGATCGAAGGGTCGGGAATCAGCCCCAGCATTTT. Amino acids: CSARDRRVGNQPQHF.